The next 25 T cell receptor beta chains were all read from a single sample in a study of early T cells in non-severe SARS-CoV-2 infection. Via MiXCR, TCRdb re-called the 5' RACE reads, giving one row per CDR3 protein. Among tens of thousands of distinct CDR3 sequences listed, less than 8.5% were seen once. This specimen consisted of whole blood, obtained at baseline. Every receptor here comes from an adult who was a healthcare worker with PCR-confirmed SARS-CoV-2 infection or an uninfected control (not recorded which).

This sequence joins TRBV10-3 and TRBJ2-3, with 12 bases fitting TRBD2. Trimming cost V 8 bases and J 3 bases; bases outside gene matches: 6. The CDR3 covers 15 residues. Germline V gives CDR1 ENHRY, CDR2 SYGVKD. The CDR3 reads CAISGTSGQTDTQYF. DNA of the CDR3: TGTGCCATCTCAGGGACTAGCGGGCAAACAGATACGCAGTATTTT.

This clonotype appeared many times. One end of the junction fails to match germline, which may point to a read error. The gene calls are TRBV7-7 and TRBJ2-1; maybe TRBD1 (5 bases). The CDR3 runs 13 residues. Per germline, CDR1 SSHAT and CDR2 FNYEAQ (reference sequence). CDR3 sequence reads: CASSSDSYNEQFF. The CDR3 DNA reads as TGTGCTAGCAGCTCCGACAGCTACAATGAGCAGTTCTTC.

This chain links TRBV4-3 with TRBJ2-1; D may be TRBD2 (5 bases). Germline V gene lookup returns CDR1 LGHNA and CDR2 YSLEER. Between the trimmed V and J ends, which lost 6 bases and 4 bases, there was a span of 10 bases. This CDR3 is 13 amino acids long. The CDR3 here is CASSSSGYNEQFF. In DNA, the CDR3 is TGCGCCAGCAGTTCCAGCGGATACAATGAGCAGTTCTTC.

The rearrangement joins TRBV6-6 to TRBJ1-1, with a tentative D call TRBD1 (6 bases). The CDR3 sequence is 14 residues long. The germline V gene encodes CDR1 MNHNY and CDR2 SVGAGI (reference sequence). Trimming shortened V by 5 bases and J by 4 bases, and 14 bases separated the two germline ends. The CDR3 here is CASSDTGSGTEAFF. The CDR3 nucleotides read TGTGCCAGCAGTGATACAGGGTCGGGCACTGAAGCTTTCTTT.

This clonotype has at least ten counts. The chain recombines TRBV20-1 with TRBJ2-1; no firm D call. The CDR3 is made up of 16 amino acids. The V end was cut by 2 bases, the J end by 0 bases, with 14 bases between. Per the germline V gene, CDR1 is DFQATT and CDR2 is SNEGSKA (reference sequence). CDR3 amino acids: CSARTGAWSSYNEQFF. The CDR3 nucleotides read TGCAGTGCTAGAACTGGAGCGTGGAGCTCCTACAATGAGCAGTTCTTC.

This clonotype came up many times. This rearrangement joins TRBV5-4 to TRBJ2-3; D possibly corresponds to TRBD2 (5 bases). The CDR3 consists of 15 residues. The germline V gene has CDR1 SGHNT and CDR2 YYREEE (reference sequence). Trimming pared 0 bases from V and 0 bases from J, leaving 8 bases between. The CDR3 here is CASSLGLASTDTQYF. The CDR3 DNA follows: TGTGCCAGCAGCTTGGGGTTAGCGAGCACAGATACGCAGTATTTT.

A word on this clonotype: Given a much more abundant clone one base away, this may be a read error. The chain is built from TRBV10-3 and TRBJ1-1, with unresolved D. The CDR3 covers 15 residues. The germline CDR1 and CDR2 sequences are ENHRY and SYGVKD. The CDR3 reads CAISDLGTQNTKAFF. The CDR3 nucleotides are TGTGCCATCAGTGATTTGGGCACACAGAACACTAAAGCTTTCTTT.

This rearrangement joins TRBV18 to TRBJ2-7; unclear D gene. This CDR3 region has 13 residues. Deletions cut 2 bases from V and 6 bases from J, with 11 bases between. Germline CDR1 KGHSH, CDR2 LQKENI. This CDR3 is CASSPRSGVEQYF. CDR3 DNA: TGTGCCAGCTCACCAAGGTCTGGGGTCGAGCAGTACTTC.

This clonotype occurred many times. The V gene is TRBV12-3 or TRBV12-4, the J gene TRBJ1-5; TRBD1 agrees at 9 bases. CDR3 length equals 15 residues. V was pared by 5 bases and J by 3 bases, with 5 bases of the junction left unmatched. The CDR3 here is CASSLGTGINQPQHF. The CDR3 DNA reads as TGTGCCAGCAGTCTCGGGACAGGGATCAATCAGCCCCAGCATTTT.

V and J are TRBV7-8 and TRBJ2-1; 9 bases are a match to TRBD2. The CDR3 is 17 amino acids. CDR1 and CDR2 from the germline V gene are SGHVS and FQNEAQ. The junction had 12 bases not matched to a gene; V was cut back by 5 bases and J by 4 bases. The CDR3 sequence: CASSPRRAGGQYNEQFF. The CDR3 nucleotides are TGTGCCAGCAGCCCGAGAAGAGCGGGAGGCCAGTACAATGAGCAGTTCTTC.

V is TRBV7-9 and J is TRBJ2-5; D possibly uses TRBD1 or TRBD2 (5 bases each). V was clipped by 4 bases and J by 5 bases, with 20 bases between them. Germline V gene sequence: CDR1 SEHNR, CDR2 FQNEAQ (reference sequence). The CDR3 sequence is 16 residues long. CDR3 loop: CASSSGTGMHGETQYF. The CDR3 bases are TGTGCCAGCAGCTCAGGGACGGGGATGCACGGGGAGACCCAGTACTTC. Complete variable domain (other parts from reference TRBV7-9 and TRBJ2-5): DTGVSQNPRHKITKRGQNVTFRCDPISEHNRLYWYRQTLGQGPEFLTYFQNEAQLEKSRLLSDRFSAERPKGSFSTLEIQRTEQGDSAMYLCASSSGTGMHGETQYFGPGTRLLVL.

Only a few counts were recorded for this clonotype. The rearrangement uses TRBV4-3 and TRBJ2-7, with TRBD2 as a possible D gene (5 bases). The CDR3 is 15 amino acids. Deletions cut 0 bases from V and 0 bases from J, with 9 bases between. CDR1 and CDR2 from the germline V gene are LGHNA and YSLEER. The CDR3 nucleotides are TGCGCCAGCAGCCAAGAAAGAGGGTCCTCCTACGAGCAGTACTTC. Its protein is CASSQERGSSYEQYF.

This clonotype came up many times. V and J are TRBV29-1 and TRBJ1-1; tentatively, D is TRBD1 (5 bases). The germline V gene encodes CDR1 SQVTM and CDR2 ANQGSEA. The CDR3 consists of 14 residues. Trimming took 1 base from V and 1 from J, leaving 10 bases between them. CDR3 region: CSVEVSGRNTEAFF. CDR3 DNA: TGCAGCGTTGAAGTTTCAGGGAGGAACACTGAAGCTTTCTTT.

This clonotype appeared many times. The rearrangement joins TRBV12-3 or TRBV12-4 to TRBJ1-3; a weak D match, TRBD1 (5 bases). V was cut by 2 bases and J by 1 base, with 6 bases left in between. CDR3 length: 14 amino acids. Written as DNA, the CDR3 is TGTGCCAGCAGTTTAAGGGGATCTGGAAACACCATATATTTT. Translation gives CASSLRGSGNTIYF.

This clonotype was seen only a few times. The rearrangement joins TRBV9 to TRBJ2-3; 8 bases map to TRBD2. CDR1 is SGDLS and CDR2 is YYNGEE in the germline V gene. The CDR3 has 17 amino acids. With 0 bases clipped from V and 6 bases from J, the junction kept 12 bases outside the gene matches. As DNA, the CDR3 is TGTGCCAGCAGCGTAGTTGGGACCAGCGGGAGTTCGGATACGCAGTATTTT. This encodes CASSVVGTSGSSDTQYF.

This clonotype occurred many times. The chain has TRBV11-2 and TRBJ2-1; D is possibly TRBD1 (5 bases). In germline, CDR1 is SGHAT, CDR2 FQNNGV. V lost 0 bases and J 4 bases, leaving 7 bases between the germline ends. This CDR3 is built from 14 residues. CDR3 in amino acids: CASSLDRQYNEQFF. In nucleotides, the CDR3 is TGTGCCAGCAGCTTAGATCGACAGTACAATGAGCAGTTCTTC.

This clonotype was recorded at least ten times. V is TRBV2 and J is TRBJ2-2; TRBD2 agrees at 9 bases. The CDR3 consists of 15 residues. Germline V gene data show CDR1 as SNHLY and CDR2 as FYNNEI. The junction had 4 bases not matched to a gene; V was cut back by 6 bases and J by 2 bases. CDR3 amino acids: CASSRGGVNTGELFF. CDR3 DNA: TGTGCCAGCAGCCGCGGGGGGGTTAACACCGGGGAGCTGTTTTTT.

This clonotype has at least ten counts. The rearrangement joins TRBV7-2 to TRBJ1-3; D unclear. Trimming removed 3 bases at V and 2 bases at J, with 8 bases between. The CDR3 has 14 amino acids. CDR1 and CDR2 (germline): SGHTA, FQGNSA. CDR3 residues: CASSLRATGNTIYF. CDR3 nucleotides: TGTGCCAGCAGCTTGAGGGCGACTGGAAACACCATATATTTT.

This clonotype was seen many times. The chain recombines TRBV29-1 with TRBJ1-3; D is uncertain. Germline-derived CDR1 and CDR2 are SQVTM and ANQGSEA. The germline V and J ends were trimmed by 7 bases and 0 bases, with 10 bases remaining between them. This CDR3 has 13 residues. CDR3 nucleotide sequence: TGCAGCGGGGCCCCGTCCTCTGGAAACACCATATATTTT. Its protein product is CSGAPSSGNTIYF. Full variable domain (rest looked up from reference TRBV29-1 and TRBJ1-3): SAVISQKPSRDICQRGTSLTIQCQVDSQVTMMFWYRQQPGQSLTLIATANQGSEATYESGFVIDKFPISRPNLTFSTLTVSNMSPEDSSIYLCSGAPSSGNTIYFGEGSWLTVV.

In this sample, this clonotype turned up a few times. This rearrangement joins TRBV12-3 or TRBV12-4 to TRBJ2-3, with 7 bases lining up with TRBD2. The CDR3 extends over 15 amino acids. V dropped 3 bases and J dropped 3; count of bases not matched to a gene: 6. The CDR3 DNA sequence: TGTGCCAGCAGTTTGGGGACTATGAGGACAGATACGCAGTATTTT. This gives the protein CASSLGTMRTDTQYF.

This clonotype has more than one count but fewer than ten. The chain employs TRBV29-1 and TRBJ1-2, with a possible D match to TRBD1 (6 bases). This CDR3 is 15 amino acids long. Trimming pared 1 base from V and 5 bases from J, leaving 17 bases between. Germline CDR1 and CDR2: SQVTM and ANQGSEA. CDR3 region: CSVEGTGYRAYGYTF. CDR3 bases: TGCAGCGTTGAAGGAACAGGGTATCGGGCTTATGGCTACACCTTC.

The chain recombines TRBV9 with TRBJ2-5; tentative D call: TRBD1 (7 bases). This CDR3 spans 15 amino acids. V dropped 4 bases and J dropped 4 bases, with 17 bases sitting between them. Germline V gene data show CDR1 as SGDLS and CDR2 as YYNGEE. CDR3 nucleotide sequence: TGTGCCAGCAGCTCAGGGGGAGGAAGGCGAGAGACCCAGTACTTC. The encoded protein is CASSSGGGRRETQYF. Combining the CDR3 with reference TRBV9 and TRBJ2-5 gives the whole variable domain DSGVTQTPKHLITATGQRVTLRCSPRSGDLSVYWYQQSLDQGLQFLIQYYNGEERAKGNILERFSAQQFPDLHSELNLSSLELGDSALYFCASSSGGGRRETQYFGPGTRLLVL.

This clonotype came up a few times. This CDR3 is CASSLVIYEQFF. For the CDR3, the DNA is TGTGCCAGCAGCTTAGTAATCTATGAGCAGTTCTTC. This sequence joins TRBV7-9 and TRBJ2-1; D is undetermined. The V gene's germline CDR1 is SEHNR and CDR2 FQNEAQ (reference sequence). V lost 1 base to trimming and J lost 8 bases, with 6 bases between them. The CDR3 contains 12 residues.

This clonotype was recorded many times. The chain combines TRBV29-1 with TRBJ1-1, with D maybe TRBD1 (5 bases). V gave up 6 bases and J gave up 0 bases, with 14 bases separating them. The germline CDR1 and CDR2 sequences are SQVTM and ANQGSEA. This CDR3 spans 14 amino acids. The CDR3 sequence: CSVPPGGMNTEAFF. Here the CDR3 DNA reads TGCAGCGTCCCGCCTGGGGGTATGAACACTGAAGCTTTCTTT. Complete variable domain (other parts from reference TRBV29-1 and TRBJ1-1): SAVISQKPSRDICQRGTSLTIQCQVDSQVTMMFWYRQQPGQSLTLIATANQGSEATYESGFVIDKFPISRPNLTFSTLTVSNMSPEDSSIYLCSVPPGGMNTEAFFGQGTRLTVV.

The rearrangement joins TRBV4-1 to TRBJ2-1, with TRBD2 matching 11 bases. The CDR3 spans 18 residues. The V and J ends lost 7 bases and 0 bases, in that order; junction bases with no gene match: 11. Germline loops: CDR1 MGHRA, CDR2 YSYEKL. Written as DNA, the CDR3 is TGCGCCAGCAAGGCAGTAGCGGGAGGGAAGATCTCCTACAATGAGCAGTTCTTC. Translation gives CASKAVAGGKISYNEQFF.